This TCR beta chain was identified during a study of cytomegalovirus exposure and HLA in healthy donors. Study as a whole: Among the roughly 400 genotyped donors, 70% to 90% were placed in the Caucasian-associated ancestry cluster. Study observations and caveats: V- and J-gene trimming in TCR beta was tied to a missense DCLRE1C variant by an analysis performed later. It was taken for granted in presence/absence analyses that sequencing depth across donors was roughly uniform.

PCR amplification relied on 60 Vbeta primers (plus 13 Jbeta primers). The assay was immunoSEQ multiplex PCR, and TCRdb's table has in-frame clones only and misses some. The sample lists 50,000 to 65,000 clones, 75% occurring once. Note on this clone: What it binds is not known.

The receptor's source is a woman aged 40 to 50 in good health and CMV-seropositive. Sequenced material: PBMCs.

The CDR3, as DNA: TGTGCCAGCAGCGCTAGACCCTCTCTGAGGGTGGATACGCAGTATTTT. Translating gives CASSARPSLRVDTQYF. This chain joins TRBV7-9 and TRBJ2-3; TRBD2 might be the D (5 bases). Trimming pared 5 bases from V and 6 bases from J, leaving 21 bases between. Germline V gene lookup returns CDR1 SEHNR and CDR2 FQNEAQ (reference sequence). This CDR3 is 16 amino acids long.